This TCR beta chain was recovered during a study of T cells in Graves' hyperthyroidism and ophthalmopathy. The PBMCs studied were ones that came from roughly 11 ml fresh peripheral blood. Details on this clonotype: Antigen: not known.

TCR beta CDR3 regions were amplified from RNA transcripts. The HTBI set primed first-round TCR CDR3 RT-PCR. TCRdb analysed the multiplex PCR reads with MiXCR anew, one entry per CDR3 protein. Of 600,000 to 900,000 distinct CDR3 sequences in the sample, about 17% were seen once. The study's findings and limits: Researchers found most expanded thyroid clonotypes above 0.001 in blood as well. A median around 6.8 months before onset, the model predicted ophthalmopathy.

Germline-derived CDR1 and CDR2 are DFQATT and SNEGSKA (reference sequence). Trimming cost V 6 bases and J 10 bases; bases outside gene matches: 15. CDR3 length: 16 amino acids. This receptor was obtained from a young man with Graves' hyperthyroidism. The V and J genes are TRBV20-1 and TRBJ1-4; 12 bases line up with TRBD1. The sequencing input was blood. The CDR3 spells CSAMGTGGDFYGKLFF. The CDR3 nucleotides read TGCAGTGCGATGGGGACAGGGGGCGACTTTTATGGAAAACTGTTTTTT.